Listed below are T cell receptor beta chains from one sample, sequenced in a study of identical twins. Via MiXCR, TCRdb re-called the 5' RACE reads, giving one row per CDR3 protein. The sample yields around 510,000 distinct CDR3 sequences, around 15% seen once. This sample was shared with a second study, whose subject was yellow fever vaccine responses in identical twins.

Sequenced material: CD4+ T cells sorted from blood. The receptors were gathered from a woman aged 18-29 years in good health. Both conserved end residues are part of each CDR3. Fields, in order: clone size, J gene, V gene, D gene, CDR3 protein, CDR3 DNA. D genes are given only for firm matches. Some rows mark clone size as missing; the rest say once, few, many or name a class of expanded clone.

abundance: few
j_gene: TRBJ2-1
v_gene: TRBV6-2/TRBV6-3
d_gene: NA
CDR3aa: CASSKDSYNEQFF
CDR3nt: TGTGCCAGCAGTAAAGACAGTTACAATGAGCAGTTCTTC

abundance: NA
j_gene: TRBJ2-4
v_gene: TRBV11-2
d_gene: TRBD2
CDR3aa: CASSLNPSTSGRGNIQYF
CDR3nt: TGTGCCAGCAGCTTAAATCCCTCGACTAGCGGGAGGGGGAACATTCAGTACTTC

abundance: few
j_gene: TRBJ1-6
v_gene: TRBV20-1
d_gene: NA
CDR3aa: CSARIGLDSPLHF
CDR3nt: TGCAGTGCTAGAATAGGGTTGGATTCACCCCTCCACTTT

abundance: NA
j_gene: TRBJ2-3
v_gene: TRBV7-2
d_gene: NA
CDR3aa: CASSQFQGSDTQYF
CDR3nt: TGTGCCAGCAGTCAATTCCAGGGCTCAGATACGCAGTATTTT

abundance: NA
j_gene: TRBJ2-2
v_gene: TRBV29-1
d_gene: NA
CDR3aa: CSVASGQPTGELFF
CDR3nt: TGCAGCGTTGCATCTGGGCAGCCCACCGGGGAGCTGTTTTTT

abundance: NA
j_gene: TRBJ2-7
v_gene: TRBV6-1
d_gene: TRBD1
CDR3aa: CASRLNRGPYEQYF
CDR3nt: TGTGCCAGCAGACTCAACAGGGGTCCATACGAGCAGTACTTC

abundance: NA
j_gene: TRBJ1-2
v_gene: TRBV29-1
d_gene: TRBD1
CDR3aa: CSAGQTYGYTF
CDR3nt: TGCAGCGCGGGACAGACGTATGGCTACACCTTC

abundance: many
j_gene: TRBJ2-1
v_gene: TRBV12-3/TRBV12-4
d_gene: NA
CDR3aa: CASSHGLACFF
CDR3nt: TGTGCCAGCAGCCACGGGCTAGCCTGCTTCTTC

abundance: NA
j_gene: TRBJ2-5
v_gene: TRBV7-2
d_gene: TRBD2
CDR3aa: CASTDVAGGQRTQYF
CDR3nt: TGTGCCAGCACTGACGTAGCGGGGGGGCAAAGGACCCAGTACTTC

abundance: few
j_gene: TRBJ1-4
v_gene: TRBV12-3/TRBV12-4
d_gene: NA
CDR3aa: CASSRDARGNEKLFF
CDR3nt: TGTGCCAGCAGCCGCGACGCCCGGGGGAATGAAAAACTGTTTTTT

abundance: many
j_gene: TRBJ1-4
v_gene: TRBV20-1
d_gene: NA
CDR3aa: CSGGADNEKLFF
CDR3nt: TGCAGTGGTGGCGCAGATAATGAAAAACTGTTTTTT

abundance: few
j_gene: TRBJ2-2
v_gene: TRBV2
d_gene: TRBD1
CDR3aa: CASCRARTGGSNTGELFF
CDR3nt: TGTGCCAGCTGTCGGGCAAGGACAGGGGGCTCGAACACCGGGGAGCTGTTTTTT

abundance: many
j_gene: TRBJ1-6
v_gene: TRBV5-1
d_gene: NA
CDR3aa: CASSLQSGGLNSPLHF
CDR3nt: TGCGCCAGCAGCTTACAGTCTGGAGGACTTAATTCACCCCTCCACTTT

abundance: many
j_gene: TRBJ2-1
v_gene: TRBV9
d_gene: TRBD2
CDR3aa: CASSGGWREGSEQFF
CDR3nt: TGTGCCAGCAGCGGAGGGTGGCGGGAGGGTAGTGAGCAGTTCTTC

abundance: NA
j_gene: TRBJ2-3
v_gene: TRBV2
d_gene: NA
CDR3aa: CASRLIAAHTDTQYF
CDR3nt: TGTGCCAGCAGGCTCATAGCGGCTCACACAGATACGCAGTATTTT

abundance: many
j_gene: TRBJ2-7
v_gene: TRBV20-1
d_gene: NA
CDR3aa: CSARGTLQLYEQYF
CDR3nt: TGCAGTGCCCGCGGGACACTCCAACTATACGAGCAGTACTTC

abundance: NA
j_gene: TRBJ2-3
v_gene: TRBV9
d_gene: NA
CDR3aa: CASSPRRVSTDTQYF
CDR3nt: TGTGCCAGCAGCCCCCGTCGGGTTTCCACAGATACGCAGTATTTT

abundance: NA
j_gene: TRBJ2-5
v_gene: TRBV18
d_gene: TRBD1
CDR3aa: CASSERQGAAETQYF
CDR3nt: TGTGCCAGCTCAGAACGACAGGGGGCGGCGGAGACCCAGTACTTC

abundance: NA
j_gene: TRBJ2-1
v_gene: TRBV7-9
d_gene: NA
CDR3aa: CASNRPEGNEQFF
CDR3nt: TGTGCCAGCAACCGGCCCGAGGGCAATGAGCAGTTCTTC

abundance: NA
j_gene: TRBJ2-7
v_gene: TRBV12-3/TRBV12-4
d_gene: TRBD2
CDR3aa: CACSFRTSGSSRVWEQYF
CDR3nt: TGTGCCTGCAGTTTCAGGACTAGCGGGAGCTCACGAGTTTGGGAGCAGTACTTC

abundance: many
j_gene: TRBJ1-1
v_gene: TRBV12-3/TRBV12-4
d_gene: NA
CDR3aa: CASKEITGPTEAFF
CDR3nt: TGTGCCAGCAAGGAAATAACAGGGCCCACTGAAGCTTTCTTT

abundance: NA
j_gene: TRBJ2-7
v_gene: TRBV30
d_gene: TRBD2
CDR3aa: CAWSRGGNSYEQYF
CDR3nt: TGTGCCTGGAGTCGCGGGGGGAACTCCTACGAGCAGTACTTC

abundance: few
j_gene: TRBJ2-7
v_gene: TRBV6-1
d_gene: TRBD1
CDR3aa: CASSRAPDRAYEQYF
CDR3nt: TGTGCCAGCAGCCGAGCGCCGGACAGGGCCTACGAGCAGTACTTC

abundance: few
j_gene: TRBJ1-1
v_gene: TRBV20-1
d_gene: NA
CDR3aa: CSANSGDTEAFF
CDR3nt: TGCAGTGCTAATTCAGGGGACACTGAAGCTTTCTTT